One sample yielded the 20 T cell receptor beta chains listed below, sequenced in a study of spatial heterogeneity in lung cancer. MiXCR, run by TCRdb on the 5' RACE reads, gives a single entry per CDR3 protein. In the table there are approximately 40,000 distinct CDR3 sequences, about an eighth of which are singletons. Sample time point: sample taken at primary tumor resection. Sequencing of whole RNA from tumor, nontumor lung or frozen PBMC involved no sorting. The material sequenced was PBMCs, taken at surgery. These receptors all stem from a male donor with early-stage non-small cell lung cancer.

This chain uses TRBV9 with TRBJ1-4; 9 bases line up with TRBD1. The CDR3 length is 16 residues. V was clipped by 4 bases and J by 0 bases; unmatched bases: 4. The germline CDR1 and CDR2 sequences are SGDLS and YYNGEE. DNA for the CDR3: TGTGCCAGCAGCCCACGGACAGGGGCAACTAATGAAAAACTGTTTTTT. It encodes CASSPRTGATNEKLFF.

This clonotype was detected many times. The gene calls are TRBV28 and TRBJ2-7; D remains unclear. V lost 3 bases to trimming and J lost 3 bases, with 9 bases between them. The CDR3 covers 13 residues. Germline loops: CDR1 MDHEN, CDR2 SYDVKM. CDR3 coding DNA: TGTGCCAGCAGTTTTCGGCTCATCTACGAGCAGTACTTC. This codes for CASSFRLIYEQYF.

The count of this clonotype is one. A read error may explain this, as a much larger clone is one base away. The J gene is TRBJ2-1, the V gene TRBV7-9, with D hard to call. The length of the CDR3 is 10 residues. The germline gives CDR1 SEHNR, CDR2 FQNEAQ (reference sequence). The ends were cut back, 4 bases at V and 9 bases at J, with 4 bases in the middle. CDR3 sequence: CASSSGEQFF. The CDR3 DNA follows: TGTGCCAGCAGCTCCGGTGAGCAGTTCTTC.

The chain joins TRBV20-1 to TRBJ1-1; possibly TRBD1 for D (6 bases). V was clipped by 1 base and J by 7 bases, with 10 bases between them. Germline V gene sequence: CDR1 DFQATT, CDR2 SNEGSKA (reference sequence). The CDR3 runs 12 residues. CDR3 amino acids: CSARGGQVEAFF. The CDR3 DNA reads as TGCAGTGCTAGAGGGGGGCAGGTTGAAGCTTTCTTT.

This clonotype was counted only a few times. The chain couples TRBV24-1 to TRBJ2-5; no clear D gene. This CDR3 is 13 amino acids long. Germline V gene data show CDR1 as KGHDR and CDR2 as SFDVKD. The germline V and J ends were trimmed by 1 base and 7 bases, with 9 bases remaining between them. CDR3 sequence: CATSDLSLSTQYF. Written as DNA, the CDR3 is TGTGCCACCAGTGATTTAAGCTTGTCGACCCAGTACTTC.

This clonotype was seen more than once but under ten times. J is TRBJ1-5 and V is TRBV9; D might be TRBD1 (5 bases). From germline, CDR1 is SGDLS and CDR2 YYNGEE. V dropped 0 bases and J dropped 7 bases, with 11 bases sitting between them. This CDR3 has 14 residues. The CDR3 spells CASSVGQGGQPQHF. The CDR3 DNA is TGTGCCAGCAGCGTAGGGCAGGGTGGACAGCCCCAGCATTTT.

The V gene is TRBV7-2, the J gene TRBJ2-2; TRBD2 agrees at 15 bases. CDR1 and CDR2 (germline): SGHTA, FQGNSA. The V and J ends lost 7 bases and 0 bases, in that order; junction bases with no gene match: 9. CDR3 length: 19 amino acids. The CDR3 region is CASTPTGLAGGSNTGELFF. The CDR3 DNA reads TGTGCCAGCACCCCCACGGGACTAGCGGGGGGCTCGAACACCGGGGAGCTGTTTTTT.

The rearrangement links TRBV12-3 or TRBV12-4 to TRBJ1-3; 7 bases map to TRBD1. This CDR3 region has 15 residues. J was trimmed by 0 bases and V by 6 bases; bases with no gene match: 5. The DNA for the CDR3 is TGTGCCAGCAGGCCTGACAGGGACTCTGGAAACACCATATATTTT. Its protein product is CASRPDRDSGNTIYF.

This clonotype was recorded at least ten times. The chain employs TRBV5-5 and TRBJ2-7; 8 nucleotides line up with TRBD2. J gave up 3 bases and V 6 bases, and 8 bases lay outside the gene matches. Germline V gene lookup returns CDR1 SGHKS and CDR2 YYEKEE (reference sequence). The CDR3 loop spans 14 amino acids. The CDR3 coding sequence is TGTGCCAGCATGGCACTAGCGGAATTCTACGAGCAGTACTTC. Its protein product is CASMALAEFYEQYF.

This clonotype was seen repeatedly, ten times or more. The chain carries TRBV6-5 and TRBJ2-6, with D uncertain. Deletions cut 6 bases from V and 2 bases from J, with 2 bases between. Germline CDR1 MNHEY, CDR2 SVGAGI. CDR3 length equals 12 residues. The CDR3 reads CASRTGANVLTF. DNA for the CDR3: TGTGCCAGCAGGACTGGGGCCAACGTCCTGACTTTC.

At least ten counts were recorded for this clonotype. This rearrangement joins TRBV4-3 to TRBJ2-3, with D hard to call. Trimming stripped 0 bases from V and 4 bases from J, with 5 bases between. The CDR3 sequence is 13 residues long. Germline values: CDR1 LGHNA, CDR2 YSLEER. The CDR3 region has the DNA TGCGCCAGCAGCCAAGAGCGAGCAGATACGCAGTATTTT. Its protein is CASSQERADTQYF.

V and J are TRBV4-1 and TRBJ2-5, with 12 positions matching TRBD1. This CDR3 has 15 residues. Germline V gene lookup returns CDR1 MGHRA and CDR2 YSYEKL. V was clipped by 6 bases and J by 5 bases; unmatched bases: 7. The CDR3 here is CASSPGQGASETQYF. DNA of the CDR3: TGCGCCAGCAGTCCGGGACAGGGGGCTTCGGAGACCCAGTACTTC.

The chain recombines TRBV5-1 with TRBJ2-7; the D gene is possibly TRBD2 (6 bases). Trimming cost V 1 base and J 2 bases, with 13 bases left between them. Germline-derived CDR1 and CDR2 are SGHRS and YFSETQ. The CDR3 is 15 amino acids. The CDR3 is CASSLIAVSTYEQYF. Here the CDR3 DNA reads TGCGCCAGCAGCTTGATAGCGGTAAGCACCTACGAGCAGTACTTC.

V gene TRBV10-3 combines with J gene TRBJ1-6, with 8 bases fitting TRBD1. Germline values: CDR1 ENHRY, CDR2 SYGVKD. After removal of 6 bases from V and 6 bases from J, the junction contained 1 base not matched to a gene. This CDR3 has 13 residues. CDR3 nucleotides: TGTGCCATCAGAGACAGGGGTAATTCACCCCTCCACTTT. This gives the protein CAIRDRGNSPLHF.

This chain links TRBV21-1 with TRBJ1-2. TRBV21-1 is a pseudogene. The CDR3 length is 12 residues. The CDR3 region is CASSEDEAGYTF. DNA of the CDR3: TGTGCCAGCAGCGAAGACGAAGCTGGCTACACCTTC.

The chain combines TRBV2 with TRBJ2-3; 7 bases match TRBD2. The CDR3 contains 15 residues. With 6 bases clipped from V and 3 bases from J, the junction kept 9 bases outside the gene matches. From germline, CDR1 is SNHLY and CDR2 FYNNEI. The CDR3 bases are TGTGCCAGCAGCCAACTCCTAGCGGCTACAGATACGCAGTATTTT. As protein: CASSQLLAATDTQYF.

This clonotype was counted a few times. The chain has TRBV14 and TRBJ2-2; D is unclear. V was pared by 1 base and J by 2 bases, with 5 bases between. CDR1 and CDR2 from the germline V gene are SGHDN and FVKESK. This CDR3 has 14 residues. The CDR3 is CASSQARNTGELFF. The DNA for the CDR3 is TGTGCCAGCAGCCAAGCGCGCAACACCGGGGAGCTGTTTTTT.

The chain links TRBV2 to TRBJ2-3; 7 bases agree with TRBD1. The germline V gene encodes CDR1 SNHLY and CDR2 FYNNEI. The CDR3 length is 13 residues. The CDR3 reads CVTTGATLDTQYF. The CDR3 nucleotides read TGTGTCACCACAGGGGCGACCCTCGATACGCAGTATTTT.

This clonotype was seen only once. A much bigger clone sits one base away, suggesting this may be a read error. V and J are TRBV5-1 and TRBJ2-3; no definite D call. The J call may be in error: the DNA end matches TRBJ1-5 better. CDR1 is SGHRS and CDR2 is YFSETQ in the germline V gene. The CDR3 has 13 amino acids. In DNA form, the CDR3 reads TGCGCCTGCGCGAGGAGGGAGGCAGATACGCAGCATTTT. It codes for CACARREADTQHF.

This clonotype turned up a few times. This sequence joins TRBV6-5 and TRBJ1-2; the match to TRBD1 covers 7 bases. V was clipped by 4 bases and J by 6 bases; unmatched bases: 8. Germline assignment: CDR1 MNHEY and CDR2 SVGAGI. The CDR3 totals 14 residues. CDR3 nucleotide sequence: TGTGCCAGCAGTTCTTACAGGGGAGGAGATGGCTACACCTTC. Amino acid sequence: CASSSYRGGDGYTF.